This T cell receptor beta chain was identified in a study of CXCR3-negative and CXCR3-positive naive CD8 T cells. The study, taken as a whole, reports: Both naive subsets showed comparably high diversity, and memory CD8+ cells showed much lower diversity.

CD45RO-CCR7+CD27+CD95- marked naive CD8+ T cells. CDR1 is SGHTA and CDR2 is FQGNSA in the germline V gene. This CDR3 is 15 amino acids long. Comments on this clonotype: No antigen is known for it.

UMI-labeled TRB cDNA libraries were prepared by 5' RACE. With the 5' RACE reads reprocessed, TCRdb shows one record per CDR3 protein and no DNA. The specimen's table records about 130,000 distinct CDR3 sequences. The genes are TRBV7-2 and TRBJ2-1; TCRdb names TRBD2, which stays unverified in the absence of DNA. The sample consisted of naive CXCR3- CD8+ T cells from blood. Subset: CD45RO-CCR7+CD27+CD95- naive CD8+ T cells lacking CXCR3 (TNR3-). The source is a human donor in good health. Some clones in this sample may be carry-over from other donors' samples. CDR3 protein: CASSLNGLGGNEQFF.